These T cell receptor beta chains were read from a single sample in a study of regulatory T cells in long-lasting Graves disease. TCRdb re-analysed the multiplex PCR reads in MiXCR, keeping a single row per CDR3 protein. The sample lists 350,000 to 450,000 distinct CDR3 sequences; 12% were seen once. This sample was shared with a second study, whose subject was T cells in Graves' hyperthyroidism and ophthalmopathy.

This specimen was peripheral blood mononuclear cells (PBMCs), taken at new diagnosis, from a patient treated with antithyroid drugs. Receptor source: a woman aged 18 to 35 with Graves disease. Both conserved end residues are part of each CDR3. The D gene is left open where the match is weak. Rows may omit the clone size; those that give it use once, few, many or a size class.

>.|TRBJ1-1|TRBV20-1|many|12
TGCAGTGCTAGAGTCGAGAACACTGAAGCTTTCTTT
CSARVENTEAFF
>TRBD2|TRBJ2-7|TRBV7-8|few|16
TGTGCCAGCAGCTTCCGACTAGCGGGAGTGGTCTACGAGCAGTACTTC
CASSFRLAGVVYEQYF
>.|TRBJ1-5|TRBV12-3/TRBV12-4|many|16
TGTGCCAGCAGTTTCGCAGCGGCAGCGGGCAATCAGCCCCAGCATTTT
CASSFAAAAGNQPQHF
>TRBD1|TRBJ1-2|TRBV7-9|many|15
TGTGCCAGCAGCTGGGTAGGGACAGGAATCGTCGGCTACACCTTC
CASSWVGTGIVGYTF
>.|TRBJ1-1|TRBV28|many|13
TGTGCCAGCAGTTTGCCGGAACTCACTGAAGCTTTCTTT
CASSLPELTEAFF
>.|TRBJ1-3|TRBV7-8|many|19
TGTGCCAGCAGACCGACCGGGACGGATCTCCCACTCTCTGGAAACACCATATATTTT
CASRPTGTDLPLSGNTIYF
>.|TRBJ2-7|TRBV4-3|.|14
TGCGCCAGCAGCCAAGTTATGGGGGCTGGCGAGCAGTACTTC
CASSQVMGAGEQYF
>.|TRBJ1-3|TRBV9|.|18
TGTGCCAGCAGCGGGGGGTTGACAGTCTCCCTTTCTGGAAACACCATATATTTT
CASSGGLTVSLSGNTIYF
>TRBD2|TRBJ2-4|TRBV30|few|15
TGTGCCTGGAGTACGGGACTAGCGGGGGCAAACATTCAGTACTTC
CAWSTGLAGANIQYF
>.|TRBJ1-5|TRBV2|many|13
TGTGCCAGCAGTGTTGGGGGTATGCAGCCCCAGCATTTT
CASSVGGMQPQHF
>TRBD1|TRBJ1-3|TRBV7-9|few|15
TGTGCCAGCAGCTTAAATACAGGGGGAGGAAACACCATATATTTT
CASSLNTGGGNTIYF
>.|TRBJ2-7|TRBV4-1|few|11
TGCGCCAGCAGCCAAAACAGTAGGCAGTACTTC
CASSQNSRQYF
>.|TRBJ2-3|TRBV12-3/TRBV12-4|many|13
TGTGCCAGCAGTTTTTTGCGGGGTGATACGCAGTATTTT
CASSFLRGDTQYF
>TRBD1|TRBJ1-2|TRBV3-1|.|15
TGTGCCAGCAGCCTGCGGGCAGGGGGAAACTATGGCTACACCTTC
CASSLRAGGNYGYTF
>.|TRBJ2-7|TRBV20-1|.|12
TGCAGTGCTACCCGGCCACTGTACGAGCAGTACTTC
CSATRPLYEQYF
>TRBD2|TRBJ2-1|TRBV20-1|many|20
TGCAGTGCTAGAGAGGGGGGGGACTCCGATCGATTGTCTCCGGACAATGAGCAGTTCTTC
CSAREGGDSDRLSPDNEQFF
>TRBD2|TRBJ2-1|TRBV6-2/TRBV6-3|.|15
TGTGCCAGCAGTTACCTAGCGGGAGGATCAGGAGAGCAGTTCTTC
CASSYLAGGSGEQFF